The source of this T cell receptor (beta chain) is a study of shared clonotypes between healthy human individuals (dated by TCRdb to 2020 to 2022). Background on the whole study: The cohort comprised a couple of women and a few men aged 18 to 49 years. For each donor, three plates each were used for CD4 naive and CD4 memory, two plates were used for CD8 naive, and one plate was used for CD8 memory. Different laboratories and diverse techniques were used to prepare libraries and sequence TCR repertoires, to increase sequencing depth and limit assay-specific biases. Between about 0.8 and 9 billion PBMCs per donor were obtained by leukapheresis. To estimate repertoire size and how much clonotype sharing occurs between individuals, the study deeply sequenced the blood TCR repertoires of roughly 5 healthy adults.

General findings and caveats noted by the study authors: Pairwise subsampling indicated that sequencing depth was expected to affect the degree of clonotype sharing among donors. Because the study included only a small number of donors, the genetic and exposure-history diversity represented was limited. Incomplete sequencing was indicated by rarefaction of sorted-subset datasets, despite the large sequencing depth. Sampling was restricted to blood, and TCR repertoires in tissues likely differ from the TCR repertoires found in blood. Compared with non-shared clonotypes, the clonotypes found in all four sorted-subset donors had higher generation probabilities. Larger estimated clonotype richness was generally found for naive subsets than for memory subsets. Approximately 5% of naive CD4, around 3.6% of naive CD8, around 2.3% of memory CD4, and around 0.42% of memory CD8 clonotypes were shared across several donors.

Turning to this clone: Its antigen has not been determined. Per-base quality was not reported, and no clone a single base away is much larger than it.

Healthy HIV-negative adults with no recently reported acute infections or vaccinations were included as donors. Every donor was a Caucasian adult residing in Nashville, Tennessee, USA. CD4+ T cells were enriched by magnetic negative selection; naive cells were then positively selected on CD45RA, and the negative fraction formed the memory subset. Blood was obtained by leukapheresis, after which PBMCs were separated by Ficoll-Histopaque density gradient centrifugation and cryopreserved in liquid nitrogen vapor phase. Analytical flow cytometry was used to check the purity and quantity of each magnetically sorted T cell population. Genomic DNA was isolated from every sorted fraction and measured by UV absorbance on a Nanodrop 2000c. Using the deep immunoSEQ assay, multiplex PCR amplified TCR CDR3 regions from genomic DNA. Extracted genomic DNA from each cell subset was spread evenly across all wells of several immunoSEQ 96-well plates, with each plate serving as a replicate. For sorted subsets, each replicate PCR was loaded with 200 ng genomic DNA, equivalent to 30,000 or so T cell genomes. The purified libraries were quantified using a Qubit 3.0 fluorometer, sized with a Bioanalyzer 2100, and then quantified again using the KAPA Library Quantification kit. A separate single-read 150-cycle Illumina NextSeq 550 flow cell was used to sequence each immunoSEQ 96-well plate. The authors' pipeline ran thus. Because the immunoSEQ output included only junctional sequences and no quality scores, the filtering could not be the same as the filtering used for full-length reads. To assign V/J genes and CDR3, sequences were annotated using PyIR, a Python wrapper for IgBLAST v1.9, with IMGT germline references. Reads were removed for weak V/J assignments (E-value above 1e-6), missing CDR3, stop codons, out-of-frame junctions, or ambiguous translated residues. V3J clonotypes were defined as sequences sharing the same inferred V gene, J gene, and CDR3 amino acid sequence. To compute the percentage overlap between repertoires, the number of shared unique clonotypes was divided by the size of the smaller repertoire. RTK rarefaction, the Chao1 estimator, and Recon v2.1 estimates of unobserved clonotypes were used to assess repertoire richness. Generation probabilities were computed with OLGA for all TCRbeta clonotypes obtained by the gDNA method from several donors. The table was pulled from immuneACCESS by TCRdb, which kept in-frame rearrangements only. Such tables lose some clones; where checked, under half of the loss comes from unresolved V genes, and the rest has no known cause. V, J and clone size were drawn from that table, and D and trimming were deduced from the DNA. In this sample the table shows some 2.4 million clones, 80% to 95% of which occur a single time. The ten largest clones take up roughly 0.39% of the sample.

The cysteine opens and the phenylalanine closes a CDR3 of 16 amino acids. The sequence is cut down to CDR3 DNA, 48 bases in frame from base 1. V is shortened by 0 bases, J by 0 bases, and the region joining them spans 9 bases. CDR1 is given as MNHEY and CDR2 as SVGAGI, both from the germline V gene. The clonotype originates from a man aged 18 to 29 in good health. Some clones in this sample may be carry-over from other donors' samples. The chain employs TRBV6-5 and TRBJ2-1; 5 matching bases give a weak D call of TRBD2. The sample comprised naive CD4+ T cells from PBMCs. According to the study, the label for this sample's cell subset or site signals: CD45RA+ positively selected. The CDR3 protein: CASSYSPGSSYNEQFF. Read as DNA, the sequence is TGTGCCAGCAGTTACTCGCCGGGGAGCTCCTACAATGAGCAGTTCTTC.